This T cell receptor (beta chain) comes out of a study of PD-L1 blockade in urothelial cancer. Sequencing used immunoSEQ multiplex PCR; TCRdb keeps in-frame clones, though not all of them. The table includes 30,000 or so clones, about 88% detected once. Time point denoted: peripheral blood 6 weeks after treatment start. CDR1 SQVTM and CDR2 ANQGSEA come from the germline V gene. CDR3 size: 12 residues. V was shortened by 6 bases and J by 8 bases, with 16 bases between the two germline ends. This sequence originates from an elderly man with urothelial cancer. The sequenced sample was PBMCs, obtained around atezolizumab (anti-PD-L1) treatment. The chain joins TRBV29-1 to TRBJ1-1; D not certain. The CDR3 loop is CSVNSGKTEAFF. The CDR3 region has the DNA TGCAGCGTAAACAGCGGAAAAACCGAAGCTTTCTTT.